Here is one TCR beta chain with its context. TCRdb keeps only in-frame clones here, not all; method: immunoSEQ multiplex PCR. The sample lists 250,000 or so clones; 70% to 90% were seen once. Within 2 weeks of study entry, exposed participants had contacted a PCR-confirmed or clinician-diagnosed COVID-19 case. The data are from a study of blood T cell repertoires in COVID-19. Across the whole study: Samples of COVID-19 (acute and convalescent) were obtained from the United States, Italy and Spain. PBMCs, B-cell-depleted T cells, or T cells provided the cDNA or gDNA that made up the material.

The germline CDR1 and CDR2 sequences are SNHLY and FYNNEI. V was cut by 10 bases and J by 1 base, with 10 bases left in between. This CDR3 comprises 12 residues. The chain couples TRBV2 to TRBJ1-1; D is perhaps TRBD1 (6 bases). The material sequenced was PBMCs or T cells enriched from blood (not recorded which). The TCR comes from a woman in her fifties or sixties who had been exposed to COVID-19. For the CDR3, the DNA is TGTGCCACCAAAGGGGGGAACACTGAAGCTTTCTTT. Its protein is CATKGGNTEAFF.